This T cell receptor (beta chain) was sequenced during a study of T-cell memory formation after mild COVID-19. Findings of the study overall: Pre-infection memory already had some responding clones, implying cross-reactive memory joined.

Ten or more counts support this clonotype. Its antigen is not known. The germline V and J ends were trimmed by 0 bases and 5 bases, with 10 bases remaining between them. The CDR3 sequence is 14 residues long. Germline assignment: CDR1 KGHSH and CDR2 LQKENI. From the 5' RACE reads, TCRdb called clonotypes with MiXCR, one entry per CDR3 protein. The sample contains 180,000 or so distinct CDR3 sequences, approximately 10% of which appear only once. Material for sequencing was PBMCs or a T cell subset sorted from them (not recorded which). This receptor was obtained from a man between 18 and 29 years old who had mild COVID-19 (a few samples of this study predate the infection). Cell type and time point are not known. The chain is built from TRBV18 and TRBJ2-5, with D unclear. The DNA for the CDR3 is TGTGCCAGCTCACCACCTGGTAGCAGGGAGACCCAGTACTTC. Translating gives CASSPPGSRETQYF.